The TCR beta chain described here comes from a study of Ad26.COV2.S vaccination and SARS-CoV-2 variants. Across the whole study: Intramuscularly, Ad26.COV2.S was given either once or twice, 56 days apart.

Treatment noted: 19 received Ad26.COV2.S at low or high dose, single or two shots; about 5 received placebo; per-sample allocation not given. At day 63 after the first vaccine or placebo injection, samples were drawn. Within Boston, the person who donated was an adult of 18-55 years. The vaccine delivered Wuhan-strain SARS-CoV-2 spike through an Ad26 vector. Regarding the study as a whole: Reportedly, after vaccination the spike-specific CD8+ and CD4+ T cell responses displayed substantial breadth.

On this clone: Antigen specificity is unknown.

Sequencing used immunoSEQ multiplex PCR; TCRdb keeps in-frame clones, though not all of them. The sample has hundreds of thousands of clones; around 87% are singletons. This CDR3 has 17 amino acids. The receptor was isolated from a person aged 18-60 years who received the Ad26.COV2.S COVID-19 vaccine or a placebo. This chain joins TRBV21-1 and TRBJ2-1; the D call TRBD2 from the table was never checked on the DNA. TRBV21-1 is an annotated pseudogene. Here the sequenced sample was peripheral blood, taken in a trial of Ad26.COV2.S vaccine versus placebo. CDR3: CASSKERAGVRYNEQFF. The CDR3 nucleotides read TGTGCCAGCAGCAAAGAGAGAGCGGGAGTGAGGTACAATGAGCAGTTCTTC.